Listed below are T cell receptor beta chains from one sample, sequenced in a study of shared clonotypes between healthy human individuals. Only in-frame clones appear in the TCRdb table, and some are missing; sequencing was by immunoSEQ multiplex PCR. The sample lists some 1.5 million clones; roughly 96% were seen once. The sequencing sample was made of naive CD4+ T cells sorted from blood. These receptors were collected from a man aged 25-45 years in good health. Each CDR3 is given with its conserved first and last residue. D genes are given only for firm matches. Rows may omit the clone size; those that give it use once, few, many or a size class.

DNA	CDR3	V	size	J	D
TGTGCCAGCAGTTTGGACAGGCACAATGAGCAGTTCTTC	CASSLDRHNEQFF	TRBV5-4	.	TRBJ2-1	TRBD1
TGTGCCAGTAGTATAGTCCTGGCGGAGGTCTACAATGAGCAGTTCTTC	CASSIVLAEVYNEQFF	TRBV19	.	TRBJ2-1	.
TGTGCCAGCTCTGACAGGGTTGGAAACACCATATATTTT	CASSDRVGNTIYF	TRBV18	.	TRBJ1-3	TRBD1
TGTGCCAGCAGTTTACGGACTACCGGCTCCTACGAGCAGTACTTC	CASSLRTTGSYEQYF	TRBV28	.	TRBJ2-7	.
TGTGCCAGCAGCTCAAACAGGGATCACTATGGCTACACCTTC	CASSSNRDHYGYTF	TRBV11-2	once	TRBJ1-2	.
TGCGCCAGCAGTTGGGACCGGAGGGACGAGCAGTACTTC	CASSWDRRDEQYF	TRBV10-1	once	TRBJ2-7	.
TGTGCCAGCTTGACGGCAGATACGCAGTATTTT	CASLTADTQYF	TRBV28	.	TRBJ2-3	.
TGTGCCTGGACTCCCACCAACTCTGGAAACACCATATATTTT	CAWTPTNSGNTIYF	TRBV30	.	TRBJ1-3	.
TGCAGCGCCCAGGCTTCTGGCACCTACGAGCAGTACTTC	CSAQASGTYEQYF	TRBV29-1	.	TRBJ2-7	.
TGTGCCGCCCAAAACGTAATATTTGGTCTCGGCGGAGGCTACACCTTC	CAAQNVIFGLGGGYTF	TRBV10-3	.	TRBJ1-2	.
TGTGCCAGCAGCTTAGGGGCAGATGATGGCTACACCTTC	CASSLGADDGYTF	TRBV7-9	.	TRBJ1-2	.
TGTGCCAGCAGCCCAGAGGGAAATGAGCAGTTCTTC	CASSPEGNEQFF	TRBV11-3	.	TRBJ2-1	.
TGTGCCAGCAGTCCCGAACGGTGGAGTTCCACCGGGGAGCTGTTTTTT	CASSPERWSSTGELFF	TRBV6-6	.	TRBJ2-2	.
TGTGCCAGTAGTAGAGGCTTTGATACTCAGCCCCAGCATTTT	CASSRGFDTQPQHF	TRBV19	.	TRBJ1-5	.
TGTGCCAGCTCATCTCCGGCTAGCGGGAGGTATGAGCAGTACTTC	CASSSPASGRYEQYF	TRBV18	.	TRBJ2-7	TRBD2
TGCGCCAGCAGCCCCGGTACAAACTATGGCTACACCTTC	CASSPGTNYGYTF	TRBV5-1	once	TRBJ1-2	.
TGTGCCAGCAGGTCAGGGAGCTATGGCTACACCTTC	CASRSGSYGYTF	TRBV27	.	TRBJ1-2	.
TGCGCCAGCAGCGCCGAGACAAGACAGGGGAACTATGGCTACACCTTC	CASSAETRQGNYGYTF	TRBV5-1	.	TRBJ1-2	TRBD1
TGTGCCAGCTCACTTCAGGGAGATACGCAGTATTTT	CASSLQGDTQYF	TRBV18	.	TRBJ2-3	.
TGTGCCAGCACCTTAGGGGCGGGGAGCGGAGAGCAGTTCTTC	CASTLGAGSGEQFF	TRBV7-9	.	TRBJ2-1	.
TGTGCCAGCAGCATTGGACTAGCGGGTCTCTACGAGCAGTACTTC	CASSIGLAGLYEQYF	TRBV5-4	.	TRBJ2-7	TRBD2
TGTGCCAGTAGTAGACAGGGACAGCCCCAGCATTTT	CASSRQGQPQHF	TRBV19	.	TRBJ1-5	TRBD1
TGTGCCAGCAGCTCAGACGGGCAGGGTAATCAGCCCCAGCATTTT	CASSSDGQGNQPQHF	TRBV2	.	TRBJ1-5	.
TGTGCCTGGGGGTGGGGGCCAGAGACCCAGTACTTC	CAWGWGPETQYF	TRBV30	.	TRBJ2-5	.
TGTGCCAGCAGCTTAAGCGTTCCTAGCGGGAGTTTTGGCTACAATGAGCAGTTCTTC	CASSLSVPSGSFGYNEQFF	TRBV7-9	.	TRBJ2-1	TRBD2
TGTGCCACCAGCAGAGCGGGACAGGGGTTATCCTACGAGCAGTACTTC	CATSRAGQGLSYEQYF	TRBV15	.	TRBJ2-7	TRBD1
TGTGCCAGCAGCCGTCCCATGAACACTGAAGCTTTCTTT	CASSRPMNTEAFF	TRBV28	.	TRBJ1-1	.
TGTGCCAGCAGGCGCCGCCCGCGGGAGTTAAAGGCGGACATTCAGTACTTC	CASRRRPRELKADIQYF	TRBV28	.	TRBJ2-4	TRBD2
TGCGCCAGCAGCCAGGGAAATTGGAGGCTAGCGGGTAACAATGAGCAGTTCTTC	CASSQGNWRLAGNNEQFF	TRBV5-1	.	TRBJ2-1	TRBD2
TGTGCCAGCAGCCTCTCCTCGAAGGGGGGGGAGGAGCGATCCTACAATGAGCAGTTCTTC	CASSLSSKGGEERSYNEQFF	TRBV9	.	TRBJ2-1	.
TGTGCCAGCAGTGCCAGGGGGGGGGCCAACGTCCTGACTTTC	CASSARGGANVLTF	TRBV25-1	.	TRBJ2-6	TRBD1
TGTGCCAGCAGCTTTTCTAGACAGGACTCAACAAATACGCAGTATTTT	CASSFSRQDSTNTQYF	TRBV7-9	.	TRBJ2-3	.
TGTGCCAGCAGCTTAAACAAGGGTGGCTACACCTTC	CASSLNKGGYTF	TRBV7-9	.	TRBJ1-2	.
TGCGCCAGCAGCCAAGTAGCGACAATCCAAGAGACCCAGTACTTC	CASSQVATIQETQYF	TRBV4-1	.	TRBJ2-5	.
TGTGCCAGCAGCGAGAGGGGCATGCTCCAAGAGACCCAGTACTTC	CASSERGMLQETQYF	TRBV7-9	.	TRBJ2-5	.
TGCGCCAGCAGCCCCCCGGGAACAAAAGGGGGTGGCTACACCTTC	CASSPPGTKGGGYTF	TRBV4-3	.	TRBJ1-2	.
TGTGCCAGCTCACCTCTCCCTGGGGACAAGCAGTTCTTC	CASSPLPGDKQFF	TRBV18	.	TRBJ2-1	.
TGCGCCAGCAACCTGGGACAGGGGGACCTCTATGGCTACACCTTC	CASNLGQGDLYGYTF	TRBV5-1	.	TRBJ1-2	TRBD1
TGTGCCAGCAGCTTAGTCGGCGGGGCTAGCTCCTACGAGCAGTACTTC	CASSLVGGASSYEQYF	TRBV11-2	.	TRBJ2-7	.
TGTGCCAGCAGTGCGGGAGGAGGGGCAGATACGCAGTATTTT	CASSAGGGADTQYF	TRBV27	.	TRBJ2-3	TRBD2
TGTGCCAGCACCCCGGGGTCGGTAGTTCGTGAGCAGTTCTTC	CASTPGSVVREQFF	TRBV28	.	TRBJ2-1	.
TGTGCCAGTAGTATATCGTCCAGCCCGGGCGAGCAGTACTTC	CASSISSSPGEQYF	TRBV19	.	TRBJ2-7	.